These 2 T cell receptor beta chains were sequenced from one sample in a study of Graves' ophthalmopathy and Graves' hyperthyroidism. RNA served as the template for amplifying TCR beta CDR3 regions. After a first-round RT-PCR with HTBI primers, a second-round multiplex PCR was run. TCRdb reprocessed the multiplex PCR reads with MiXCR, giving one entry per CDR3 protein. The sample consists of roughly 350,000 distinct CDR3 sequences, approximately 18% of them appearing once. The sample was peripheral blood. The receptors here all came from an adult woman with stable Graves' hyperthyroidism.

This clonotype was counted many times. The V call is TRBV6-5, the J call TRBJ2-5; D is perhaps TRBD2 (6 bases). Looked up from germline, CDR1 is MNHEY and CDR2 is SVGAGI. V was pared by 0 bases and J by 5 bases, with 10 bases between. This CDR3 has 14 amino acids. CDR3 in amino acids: CASSYSNGGETQYF. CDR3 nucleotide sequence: TGTGCCAGCAGTTACTCGAACGGGGGTGAGACCCAGTACTTC.

CDR3 in amino acids: CASSQDLIAGETQYF. The CDR3 coding sequence is TGCGCCAGCAGCCAAGACTTAATAGCGGGGGAGACCCAGTACTTC. The J gene is TRBJ2-5, the V gene TRBV5-1; 8 bases map to TRBD2. J gave up 5 bases and V 4 bases, and 10 bases lay outside the gene matches. Looked up from germline, CDR1 is SGHRS and CDR2 is YFSETQ. The CDR3 extends over 15 amino acids.